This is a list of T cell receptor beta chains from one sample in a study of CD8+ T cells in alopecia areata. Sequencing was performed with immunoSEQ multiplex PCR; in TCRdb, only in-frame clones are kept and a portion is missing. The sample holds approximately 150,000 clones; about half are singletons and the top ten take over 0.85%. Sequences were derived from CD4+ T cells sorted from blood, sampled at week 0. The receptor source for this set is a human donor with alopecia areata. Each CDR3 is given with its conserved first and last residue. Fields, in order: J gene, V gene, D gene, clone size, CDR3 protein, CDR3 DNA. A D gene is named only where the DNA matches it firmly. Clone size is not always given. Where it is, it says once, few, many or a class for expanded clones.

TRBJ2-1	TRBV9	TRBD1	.	CASSVAGTANYNEQFF	TGTGCCAGCAGCGTAGCCGGGACAGCCAACTACAATGAGCAGTTCTTC
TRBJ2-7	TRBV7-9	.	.	CASSLSTGPSGEQYF	TGTGCCAGCAGCTTGAGCACAGGGCCCTCCGGAGAGCAGTACTTC
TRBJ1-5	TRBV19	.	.	CARTGNQPQHF	TGTGCCCGGACTGGGAATCAGCCCCAGCATTTT
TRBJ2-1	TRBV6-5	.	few	CASSYVGGSYNEQFF	TGTGCCAGCAGTTACGTAGGGGGGTCCTACAATGAGCAGTTCTTC
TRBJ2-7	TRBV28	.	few	CASSLFGLGSYEQYF	TGTGCCAGCAGTTTATTCGGACTCGGAAGTTACGAGCAGTACTTC
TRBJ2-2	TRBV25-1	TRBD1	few	CASRVDRGTTGELFF	TGTGCCAGCAGGGTGGACAGGGGAACGACCGGGGAGCTGTTTTTT
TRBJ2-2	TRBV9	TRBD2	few	CASSDSGSPGELFF	TGTGCCAGCAGCGATAGCGGGAGTCCGGGGGAGCTGTTTTTT
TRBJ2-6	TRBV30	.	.	CAWSTGTGANVLTF	TGTGCCTGGAGTACAGGGACTGGGGCCAACGTCCTGACTTTC
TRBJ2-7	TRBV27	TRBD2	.	CASSLRREPSYEQYF	TGTGCCAGCAGTTTACGGCGGGAGCCATCCTACGAGCAGTACTTC
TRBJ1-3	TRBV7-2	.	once	CASSSGSSSGNTIYF	TGTGCCAGCAGCTCCGGCTCAAGCTCTGGAAACACCATATATTTT
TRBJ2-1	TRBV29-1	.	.	CSVEDRSDQFF	TGCAGCGTTGAAGACAGGTCCGACCAGTTCTTC
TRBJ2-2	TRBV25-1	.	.	CASSFLGGELFF	TGTGCCAGCAGTTTTCTGGGCGGGGAGCTGTTTTTT
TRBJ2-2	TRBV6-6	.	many	CAHERGTGTGELFF	TGTGCCCACGAGAGGGGGACTGGAACCGGGGAGCTGTTTTTT
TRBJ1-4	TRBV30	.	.	CAAPAEINEKLFF	TGTGCCGCCCCCGCAGAGATTAATGAAAAACTGTTTTTT
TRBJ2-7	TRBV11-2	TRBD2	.	CASSLGSSGRGYEQYF	TGTGCCAGCAGCTTAGGGTCTAGCGGGAGGGGCTACGAGCAGTACTTC
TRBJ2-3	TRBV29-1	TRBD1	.	CSVEAGRDRGSDTQYF	TGCAGCGTTGAGGCTGGGCGGGACAGGGGCTCAGATACGCAGTATTTT
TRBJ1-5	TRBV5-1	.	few	CASSLDATINQPQHF	TGCGCCAGCAGCTTGGATGCCACGATCAATCAGCCCCAGCATTTT
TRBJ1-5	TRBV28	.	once	CASGSRGAQHF	TGTGCCAGCGGTTCACGGGGGGCCCAGCATTTT
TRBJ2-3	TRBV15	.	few	CATSRFPGYTDTQYF	TGTGCCACCAGCAGATTTCCGGGATACACAGATACGCAGTATTTT
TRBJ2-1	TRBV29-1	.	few	CSSRGQGYNEQFF	TGCAGCTCGAGGGGCCAGGGATACAATGAGCAGTTCTTC
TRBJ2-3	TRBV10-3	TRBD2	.	CAIRGLAGGPDTQYF	TGTGCCATCAGGGGACTAGCGGGAGGTCCGGATACGCAGTATTTT
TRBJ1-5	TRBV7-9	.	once	CASSPGQWDQPQHF	TGTGCCAGCAGCCCGGGTCAATGGGATCAGCCCCAGCATTTT
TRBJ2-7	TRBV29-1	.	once	CSVDGRRNEQYF	TGCAGCGTTGATGGGCGGAGGAACGAGCAGTACTTC
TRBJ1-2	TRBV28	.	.	CASSLYWERAGYGYTF	TGTGCCAGCAGTTTATATTGGGAGCGGGCCGGCTATGGCTACACCTTC
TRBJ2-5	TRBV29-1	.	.	CSSQPGTVGSRETQYF	TGCAGCTCCCAGCCTGGGACCGTCGGGTCCAGGGAGACCCAGTACTTC
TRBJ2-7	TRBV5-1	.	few	CASSLADRTGQYF	TGCGCCAGCAGCTTGGCCGACAGGACGGGGCAGTACTTC
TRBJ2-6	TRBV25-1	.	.	CASSPTGSGANVLTF	TGTGCCAGCAGTCCAACCGGTTCTGGGGCCAACGTCCTGACTTTC
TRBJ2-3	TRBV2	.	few	CASSETGHSTDTQYF	TGTGCCAGCAGTGAAACCGGGCATAGCACAGATACGCAGTATTTT
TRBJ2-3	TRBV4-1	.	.	CASSLALEGFNTQYF	TGCGCCAGCAGCCTAGCGTTGGAGGGTTTCAATACGCAGTATTTT
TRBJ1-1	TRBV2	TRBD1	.	CASSQGENTEAFF	TGTGCCAGCAGTCAGGGGGAGAACACTGAAGCTTTCTTT
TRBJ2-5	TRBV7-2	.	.	CASSLFPRNQETQYF	TGTGCCAGCAGCTTATTTCCCAGGAACCAAGAGACCCAGTACTTC
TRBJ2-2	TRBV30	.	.	CAWSVQTPGELFF	TGTGCCTGGAGTGTACAGACTCCAGGGGAGCTGTTTTTT
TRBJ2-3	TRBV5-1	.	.	CASSSQLQGLADTQYF	TGCGCCAGCAGCTCCCAACTTCAGGGTTTGGCAGATACGCAGTATTTT
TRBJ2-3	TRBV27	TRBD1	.	CASSLGQVTDTQYF	TGTGCCAGCAGCCTGGGACAGGTCACAGATACGCAGTATTTT